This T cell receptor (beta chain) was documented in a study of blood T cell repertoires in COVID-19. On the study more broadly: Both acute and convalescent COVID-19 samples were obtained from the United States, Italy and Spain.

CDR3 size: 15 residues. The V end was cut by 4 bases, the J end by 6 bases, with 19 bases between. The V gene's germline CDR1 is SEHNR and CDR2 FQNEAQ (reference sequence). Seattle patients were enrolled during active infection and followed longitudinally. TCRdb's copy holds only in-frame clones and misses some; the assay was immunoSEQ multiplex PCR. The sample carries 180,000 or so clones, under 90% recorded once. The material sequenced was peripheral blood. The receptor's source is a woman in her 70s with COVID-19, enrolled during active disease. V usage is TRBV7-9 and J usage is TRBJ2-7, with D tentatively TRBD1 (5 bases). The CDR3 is CASSSGKTVLGEQYF. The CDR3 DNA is TGTGCCAGCAGCTCAGGAAAGACAGTCCTCGGCGAGCAGTACTTC.